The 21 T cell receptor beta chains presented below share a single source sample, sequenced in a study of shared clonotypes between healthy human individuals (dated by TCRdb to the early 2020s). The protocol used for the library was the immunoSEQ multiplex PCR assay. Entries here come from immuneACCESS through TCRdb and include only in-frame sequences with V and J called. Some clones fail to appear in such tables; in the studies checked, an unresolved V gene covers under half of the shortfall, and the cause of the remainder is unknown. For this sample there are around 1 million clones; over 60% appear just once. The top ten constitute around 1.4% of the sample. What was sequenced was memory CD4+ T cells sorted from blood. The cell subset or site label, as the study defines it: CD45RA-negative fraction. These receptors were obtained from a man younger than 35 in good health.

The CDR3 loop is CACGHRYNEQFF. The CDR3 DNA sequence: TGTGCCTGCGGACATCGCTACAATGAGCAGTTCTTC. The rearrangement joins TRBV30 to TRBJ2-1; D is perhaps TRBD1 (5 bases). From germline, CDR1 is GTSNPN and CDR2 SVGIG (reference sequence). This CDR3 is built from 12 residues. Trimming took off 6 bases at V and 3 bases at J, with 9 bases between the two ends.

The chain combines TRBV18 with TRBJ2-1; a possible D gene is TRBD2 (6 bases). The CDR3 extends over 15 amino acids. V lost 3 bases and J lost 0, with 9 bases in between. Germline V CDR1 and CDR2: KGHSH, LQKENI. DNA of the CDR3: TGTGCCAGCTCACCGGAGGGGAGCTCCTACAATGAGCAGTTCTTC. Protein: CASSPEGSSYNEQFF.

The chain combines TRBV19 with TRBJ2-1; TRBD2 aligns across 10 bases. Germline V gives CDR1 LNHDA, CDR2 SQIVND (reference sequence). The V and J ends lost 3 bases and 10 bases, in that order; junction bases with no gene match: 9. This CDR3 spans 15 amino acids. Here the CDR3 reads CASSIRERGGLEQFF. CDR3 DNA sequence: TGTGCCAGTAGTATCCGTGAGCGGGGGGGCCTCGAGCAGTTCTTC.

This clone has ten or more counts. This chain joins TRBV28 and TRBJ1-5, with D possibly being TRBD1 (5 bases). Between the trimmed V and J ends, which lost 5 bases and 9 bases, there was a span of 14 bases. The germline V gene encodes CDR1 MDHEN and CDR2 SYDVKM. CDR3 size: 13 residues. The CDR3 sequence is CASSLGLRGPQHF. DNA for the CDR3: TGTGCCAGCAGTCTGGGACTTCGGGGGCCCCAGCATTTT.

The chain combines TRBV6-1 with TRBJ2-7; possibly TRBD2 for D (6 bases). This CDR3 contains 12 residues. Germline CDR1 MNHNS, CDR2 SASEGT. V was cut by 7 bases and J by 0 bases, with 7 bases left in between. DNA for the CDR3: TGTGCCAGCACCGGGGGCTCCTACGAGCAGTACTTC. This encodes CASTGGSYEQYF.

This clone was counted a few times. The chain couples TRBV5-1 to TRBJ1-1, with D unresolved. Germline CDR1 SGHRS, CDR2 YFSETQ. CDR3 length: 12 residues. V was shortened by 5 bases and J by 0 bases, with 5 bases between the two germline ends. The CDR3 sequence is CASSTMNTEAFF. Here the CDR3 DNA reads TGCGCCAGCAGTACCATGAACACTGAAGCTTTCTTT.

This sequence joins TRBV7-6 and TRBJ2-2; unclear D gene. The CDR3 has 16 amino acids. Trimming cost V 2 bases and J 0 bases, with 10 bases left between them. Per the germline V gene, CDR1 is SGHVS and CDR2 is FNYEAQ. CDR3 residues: CASSLQLGSNTGELFF. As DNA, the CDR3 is TGTGCCAGCAGCTTACAGTTAGGTTCGAACACCGGGGAGCTGTTTTTT.

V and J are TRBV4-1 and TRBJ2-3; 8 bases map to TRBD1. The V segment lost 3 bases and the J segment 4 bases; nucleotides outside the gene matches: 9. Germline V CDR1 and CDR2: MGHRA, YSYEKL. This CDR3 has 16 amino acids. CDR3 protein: CASSHADRGRADTQYF. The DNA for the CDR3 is TGCGCCAGCAGCCACGCCGACAGGGGAAGGGCAGATACGCAGTATTTT.

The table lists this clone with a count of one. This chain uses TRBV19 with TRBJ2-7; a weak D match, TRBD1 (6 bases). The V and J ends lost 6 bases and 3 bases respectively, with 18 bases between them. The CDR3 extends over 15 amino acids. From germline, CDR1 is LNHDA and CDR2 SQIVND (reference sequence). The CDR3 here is CASREQHLDSYEQYF. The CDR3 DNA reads TGTGCCAGTAGGGAGCAGCACCTGGACAGCTACGAGCAGTACTTC.

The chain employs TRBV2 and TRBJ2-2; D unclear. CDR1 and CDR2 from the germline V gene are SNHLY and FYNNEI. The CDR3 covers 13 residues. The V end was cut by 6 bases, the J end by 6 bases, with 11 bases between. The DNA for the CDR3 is TGTGCCAGCAGCGTCCTGATGTCCGGGGAGCTGTTTTTT. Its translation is CASSVLMSGELFF.

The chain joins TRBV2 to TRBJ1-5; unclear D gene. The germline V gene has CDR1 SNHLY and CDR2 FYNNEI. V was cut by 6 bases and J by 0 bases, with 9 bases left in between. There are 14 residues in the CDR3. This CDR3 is CASREWDSNQPQHF. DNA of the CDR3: TGTGCCAGCAGGGAGTGGGATAGCAATCAGCCCCAGCATTTT.

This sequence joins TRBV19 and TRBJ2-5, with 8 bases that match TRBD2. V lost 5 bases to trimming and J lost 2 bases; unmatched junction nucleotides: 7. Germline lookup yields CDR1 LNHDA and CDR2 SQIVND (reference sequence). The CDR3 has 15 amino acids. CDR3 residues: CASSPASGWQETQYF. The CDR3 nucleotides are TGTGCCAGTAGTCCTGCTAGCGGGTGGCAAGAGACCCAGTACTTC.

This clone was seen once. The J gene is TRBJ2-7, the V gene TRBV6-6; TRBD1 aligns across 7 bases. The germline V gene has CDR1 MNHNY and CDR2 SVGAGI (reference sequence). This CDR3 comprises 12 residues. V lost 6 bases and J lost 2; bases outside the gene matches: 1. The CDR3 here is CASRGTAYEQYF. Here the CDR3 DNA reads TGTGCCAGCAGGGGGACAGCCTACGAGCAGTACTTC.

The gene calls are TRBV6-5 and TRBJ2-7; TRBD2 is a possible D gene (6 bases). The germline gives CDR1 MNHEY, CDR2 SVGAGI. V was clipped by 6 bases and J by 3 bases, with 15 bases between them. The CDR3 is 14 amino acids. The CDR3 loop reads CASRQGGTYYEQYF. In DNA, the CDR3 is TGTGCCAGCAGGCAAGGCGGGACTTACTACGAGCAGTACTTC.

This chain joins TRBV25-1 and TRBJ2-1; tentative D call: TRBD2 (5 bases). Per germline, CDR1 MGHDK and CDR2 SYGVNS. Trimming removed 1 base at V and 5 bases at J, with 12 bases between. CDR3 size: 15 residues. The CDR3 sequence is CASSESNSVHNEQFF. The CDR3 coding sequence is TGTGCCAGCAGTGAATCTAATAGCGTACACAATGAGCAGTTCTTC. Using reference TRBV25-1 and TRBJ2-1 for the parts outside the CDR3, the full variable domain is EADIYQTPRYLVIGTGKKITLECSQTMGHDKMYWYQQDPGMELHLIHYSYGVNSTEKGDLSSESTVSRIRTEHFPLTLESARPSHTSQYLCASSESNSVHNEQFFGPGTRLTVL.

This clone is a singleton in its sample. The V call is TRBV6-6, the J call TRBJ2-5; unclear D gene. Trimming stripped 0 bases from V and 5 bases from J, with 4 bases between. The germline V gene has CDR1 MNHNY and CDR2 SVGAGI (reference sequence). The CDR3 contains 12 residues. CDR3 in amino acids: CASSYSLETQYF. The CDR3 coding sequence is TGTGCCAGCAGTTACTCGTTGGAGACCCAGTACTTC.

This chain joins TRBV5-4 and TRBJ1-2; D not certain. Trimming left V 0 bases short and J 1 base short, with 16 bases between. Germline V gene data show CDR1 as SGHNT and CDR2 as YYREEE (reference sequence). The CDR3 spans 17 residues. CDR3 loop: CASSLDAPSGLNYGYTF. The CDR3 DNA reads TGTGCCAGCAGCTTGGATGCCCCCTCGGGCCTTAACTATGGCTACACCTTC.

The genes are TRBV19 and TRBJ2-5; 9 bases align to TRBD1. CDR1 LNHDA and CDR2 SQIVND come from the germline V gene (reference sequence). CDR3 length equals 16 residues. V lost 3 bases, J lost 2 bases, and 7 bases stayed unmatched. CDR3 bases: TGTGCCAGTAGTATCGGCTCCGGGACAGGGCAAGAGACCCAGTACTTC. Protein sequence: CASSIGSGTGQETQYF.

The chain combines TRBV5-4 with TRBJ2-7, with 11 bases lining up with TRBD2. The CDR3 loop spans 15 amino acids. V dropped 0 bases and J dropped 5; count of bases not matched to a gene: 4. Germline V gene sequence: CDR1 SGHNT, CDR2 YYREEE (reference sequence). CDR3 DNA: TGTGCCAGCAGCTTGGAACCTAGCGGGAGGAACGAGCAGTACTTC. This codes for CASSLEPSGRNEQYF.

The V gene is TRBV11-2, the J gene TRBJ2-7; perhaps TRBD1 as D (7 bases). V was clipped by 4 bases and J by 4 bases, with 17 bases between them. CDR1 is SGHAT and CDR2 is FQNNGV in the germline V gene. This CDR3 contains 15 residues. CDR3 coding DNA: TGTGCCAGCAGCTCGGAAGCAGGGGGGCTATACGAGCAGTACTTC. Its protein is CASSSEAGGLYEQYF.

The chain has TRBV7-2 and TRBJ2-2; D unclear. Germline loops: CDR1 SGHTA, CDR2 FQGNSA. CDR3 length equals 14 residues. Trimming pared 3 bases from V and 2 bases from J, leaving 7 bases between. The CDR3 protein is CASSFQVNTGELFF. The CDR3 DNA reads TGTGCCAGCAGCTTTCAGGTTAACACCGGGGAGCTGTTTTTT.